The 3 T cell receptor beta chains below come from one sample, sequenced in a study of Graves' ophthalmopathy and Graves' hyperthyroidism. RNA transcripts were the source from which TCR beta CDR3 regions were amplified. HTBI primers served in a first-round RT-PCR, which a second-round multiplex PCR followed. TCRdb used MiXCR to reprocess the multiplex PCR reads, holding one entry per CDR3 protein. The sample has roughly 170,000 distinct CDR3 sequences; approximately 40% are singletons. What was sequenced was peripheral blood. The receptors come from a young man with Graves' ophthalmopathy.

The chain uses TRBV27 and TRBJ1-5; no clear D. V was shortened by 7 bases and J by 5 bases, with 15 bases between the two germline ends. The germline gives CDR1 MNHEY, CDR2 SMNVEV (reference sequence). The CDR3 length is 14 residues. The CDR3 protein is CASTPVQSHQPQHF. As DNA, the CDR3 is TGTGCCAGCACCCCAGTACAGTCTCATCAGCCCCAGCATTTT.

A few counts support this clonotype. This rearrangement joins TRBV6-2 or TRBV6-3 to TRBJ1-5; no definite D call. The CDR3 runs to 14 residues. V shed 3 bases and J shed 2 bases, with 8 bases lying between them. The germline CDR1 and CDR2 sequences are MNHEY and SVGEGT. The CDR3 protein is CASSYRVGNQPQHF. The CDR3 region has the DNA TGTGCCAGCAGTTATCGCGTGGGCAATCAGCCCCAGCATTTT.

This clonotype was seen at least ten times. This chain joins TRBV7-2 and TRBJ1-3; D gene unclear. Germline V gene lookup returns CDR1 SGHTA and CDR2 FQGNSA. The CDR3 covers 13 residues. Deletions cut 5 bases from V and 2 bases from J, with 7 bases between. The CDR3, as DNA: TGTGCCAGCAGCGGGGTTGCTGGAAACACCATATATTTT. Protein sequence: CASSGVAGNTIYF.